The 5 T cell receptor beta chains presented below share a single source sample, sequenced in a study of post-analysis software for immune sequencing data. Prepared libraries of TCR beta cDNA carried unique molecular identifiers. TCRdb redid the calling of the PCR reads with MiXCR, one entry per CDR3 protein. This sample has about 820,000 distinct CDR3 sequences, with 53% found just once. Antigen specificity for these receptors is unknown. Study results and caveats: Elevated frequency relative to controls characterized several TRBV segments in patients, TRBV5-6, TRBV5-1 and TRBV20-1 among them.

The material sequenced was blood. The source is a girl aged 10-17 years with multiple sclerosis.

The CDR3 coding sequence is TGCGCCAGCAGCTTGAGACAGTCCAATGAGCAGTTCTTC. It codes for CASSLRQSNEQFF. The V gene is TRBV5-1, the J gene TRBJ2-1, with D possibly TRBD1 on 5 matching bases. This CDR3 has 13 amino acids. Trimming took off 1 base at V and 6 bases at J, with 8 bases between the two ends. Per germline, CDR1 SGHRS and CDR2 YFSETQ.

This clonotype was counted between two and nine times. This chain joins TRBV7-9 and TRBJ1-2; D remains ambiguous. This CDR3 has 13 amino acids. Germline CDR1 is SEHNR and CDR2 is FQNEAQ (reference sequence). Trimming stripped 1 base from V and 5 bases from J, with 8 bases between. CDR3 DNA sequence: TGTGCCAGCAGCTTAGAGGCGCTTTATGGCTACACCTTC. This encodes CASSLEALYGYTF.

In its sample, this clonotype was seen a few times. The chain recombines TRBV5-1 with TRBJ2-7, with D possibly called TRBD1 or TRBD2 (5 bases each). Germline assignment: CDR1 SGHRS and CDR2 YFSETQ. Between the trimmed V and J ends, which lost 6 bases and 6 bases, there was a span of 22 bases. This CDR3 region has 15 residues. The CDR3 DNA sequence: TGCGCCAGCACACCATTCAGGGACGGAACAGGCGAGCAGTACTTC. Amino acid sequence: CASTPFRDGTGEQYF.

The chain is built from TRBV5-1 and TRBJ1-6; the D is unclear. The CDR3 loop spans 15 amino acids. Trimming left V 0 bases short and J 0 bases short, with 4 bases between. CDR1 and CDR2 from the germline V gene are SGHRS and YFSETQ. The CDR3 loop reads CASSLEGSYNSPLHF. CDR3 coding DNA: TGCGCCAGCAGCTTGGAGGGCTCCTATAATTCACCCCTCCACTTT.

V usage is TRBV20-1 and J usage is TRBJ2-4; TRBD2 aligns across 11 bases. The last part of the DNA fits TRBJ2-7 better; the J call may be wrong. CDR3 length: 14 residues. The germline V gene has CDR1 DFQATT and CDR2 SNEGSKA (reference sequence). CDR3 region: CSARLGLAAYEQYF. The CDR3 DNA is TGCAGTGCTAGATTGGGACTAGCGGCATACGAGCAGTACTTC.